Listed below are T cell receptor beta chains from one sample, sequenced in a study of identical twins. TCRdb independently ran MiXCR on the 5' RACE reads; one entry per CDR3 protein. The sample holds more than 1.5 million distinct CDR3 sequences; 32% are singletons and the top ten take over 0.25%. The sample comprised cord blood. The receptor source for this set is a newborn girl in good health. Each CDR3 is given with its conserved first and last residue. Fields, in order: J gene, V gene, clone size, D gene, CDR3 protein, CDR3 DNA. The D gene is left open where the match is weak. A clone size is listed for some rows: how often the clone was seen (once, few, many), or a class if it is expanded.

>TRBJ2-1|TRBV20-1|few|.
CSAPRSYNEQFF
TGCAGTGCCCCCCGATCCTACAATGAGCAGTTCTTC
>TRBJ2-7|TRBV12-3/TRBV12-4|many|TRBD1
CASSLGTGGHEQYF
TGTGCCAGCAGTTTAGGGACAGGTGGCCACGAGCAGTACTTC
>TRBJ2-3|TRBV6-1|few|TRBD2
CASSSLGLPFTDTQYF
TGTGCCAGCAGTTCTTTGGGACTACCGTTCACAGATACGCAGTATTTT
>TRBJ2-5|TRBV9|.|TRBD2
CASSVGATSGRETQYF
TGTGCCAGCAGCGTAGGGGCGACTAGCGGGAGAGAGACCCAGTACTTC
>TRBJ2-1|TRBV9|.|.
CASSPFLGGGNEQFF
TGTGCCAGCAGCCCATTCTTAGGTGGGGGCAATGAGCAGTTCTTC
>TRBJ2-3|TRBV7-2|many|TRBD2
CASSLVGLAGRVDTQYF
TGTGCCAGCAGCTTAGTGGGACTAGCGGGGAGGGTAGATACGCAGTATTTT
>TRBJ2-5|TRBV7-2|.|TRBD1
CASTVGGLGQYF
TGTGCCAGCACGGTAGGGGGCTTGGGGCAGTACTTC
>TRBJ1-2|TRBV15|.|.
CATSSVSGDGYTF
TGTGCCACCAGCAGTGTATCAGGGGACGGCTACACCTTC
>TRBJ1-5|TRBV10-3|few|.
CAISHNQPQHF
TGTGCCATCAGCCACAATCAGCCCCAGCATTTT
>TRBJ2-4|TRBV3-1|many|TRBD2
CASSYLAGAAKNIQYF
TGTGCCAGCAGCTATCTAGCGGGGGCAGCCAAAAACATTCAGTACTTC
>TRBJ2-7|TRBV20-1|.|.
CSARVGGYNEQYF
TGCAGTGCTAGAGTGGGCGGCTACAATGAGCAGTACTTC
>TRBJ2-4|TRBV20-1|once|.
CSASSGVSGYNEQYF
TGCAGTGCTAGTTCCGGGGTTTCTGGATACAATGAGCAGTACTTC
>TRBJ2-3|TRBV7-2|.|TRBD2
CASSPRTSGSRNTQYF
TGTGCCAGCAGCCCAAGGACTAGCGGGAGTCGAAATACGCAGTATTTT
>TRBJ1-4|TRBV3-1|few|TRBD1
CASSQRGTVGNEKLFF
TGTGCCAGCAGCCAAAGGGGGACAGTCGGTAATGAAAAACTGTTTTTT
>TRBJ2-5|TRBV13|few|.
CASSLAWADTRKTQYF
TGTGCCAGCAGCTTAGCATGGGCGGATACAAGAAAGACCCAGTACTTC
>TRBJ1-2|TRBV13|.|.
CASSPEGRRPTF
TGTGCCAGCAGCCCCGAGGGTCGCCGGCCCACCTTC
>TRBJ2-7|TRBV6-6|.|TRBD1
CASSYSHRGEQYF
TGTGCCAGCAGTTACTCCCACAGGGGCGAGCAGTACTTC
>TRBJ1-2|TRBV20-1|few|.
CSARRQGYGYTF
TGCAGTGCTAGACGCCAGGGGTATGGCTACACCTTC
>TRBJ2-3|TRBV3-1|.|.
CASSPTGGVLLADTQYF
TGTGCCAGCAGCCCCACAGGGGGGGTACTCTTGGCAGATACGCAGTATTTT
>TRBJ1-2|TRBV6-2/TRBV6-3|.|.
CASSYRLDRTNYYGYTF
TGTGCCAGCAGTTATAGGCTTGACAGGACCAACTACTATGGCTACACCTTC
>TRBJ2-3|TRBV10-1|.|TRBD2
CASSESLAGRTDTQYF
TGCGCCAGCAGTGAGTCCCTAGCGGGGCGCACAGATACGCAGTATTTT
>TRBJ2-7|TRBV27|.|TRBD2
CASSLRLAGGGGYNEQYF
TGTGCCAGCAGTTTACGACTAGCGGGGGGCGGGGGTTACAATGAGCAGTACTTC
>TRBJ2-7|TRBV12-3/TRBV12-4|few|TRBD2
CASSPRLAGGPHEQYF
TGTGCCAGCAGTCCGAGACTAGCGGGAGGGCCACACGAGCAGTACTTC
>TRBJ2-7|TRBV6-2/TRBV6-3|.|.
CASSYNAYEQYF
TGTGCCAGCAGTTACAACGCTTACGAGCAGTACTTC
>TRBJ2-1|TRBV3-1|few|.
CASSQAGQSYNEQFF
TGTGCCAGCAGCCAAGCCGGACAGTCTTACAATGAGCAGTTCTTC
>TRBJ2-1|TRBV20-1|.|.
CSARASIGSYNEQFF
TGCAGTGCTAGAGCTAGCATTGGGTCCTACAATGAGCAGTTCTTC
>TRBJ2-1|TRBV7-2|.|TRBD2
CASSSGLAHNEQFF
TGTGCCAGCAGCTCCGGACTAGCTCACAATGAGCAGTTCTTC
>TRBJ2-2|TRBV7-9|.|TRBD2
CASSLTGTSVRNTGELFF
TGTGCCAGCAGCTTGACCGGGACTAGCGTTCGAAACACCGGGGAGCTGTTTTTT
>TRBJ1-4|TRBV6-5|.|.
CASSYSSPHRQTNEKLFF
TGTGCCAGCAGTTACTCGAGCCCCCACAGGCAAACTAATGAAAAACTGTTTTTT
>TRBJ2-1|TRBV6-6|few|TRBD2
CASSRAGESVNEQFF
TGTGCCAGCAGTAGAGCGGGAGAAAGTGTCAATGAGCAGTTCTTC
>TRBJ2-3|TRBV20-1|many|TRBD2
CSADGERELDTQYF
TGCAGTGCCGATGGAGAGCGGGAGCTAGATACGCAGTATTTT
>TRBJ2-5|TRBV18|once|.
CASSQSDFQETQYF
TGTGCCAGCTCCCAGTCGGACTTCCAGGAGACCCAGTACTTC
>TRBJ2-5|TRBV29-1|.|TRBD2
CSVLAGGPETQYF
TGCAGCGTACTAGCGGGGGGGCCAGAGACCCAGTACTTC
>TRBJ1-6|TRBV5-1|.|.
CASSLDSPRGNSPPHF
TGCGCCAGCAGCTTGGACAGTCCAAGGGGAAATTCACCCCCCCACTTT
>TRBJ2-1|TRBV20-1|.|.
CSARGRDHEQFF
TGCAGTGCTAGAGGGAGAGACCATGAGCAGTTCTTC
>TRBJ1-2|TRBV25-1|many|.
CASSLQGGLYGYTF
TGTGCCAGCAGCCTCCAAGGGGGACTCTATGGCTACACCTTC
>TRBJ2-1|TRBV11-2|.|.
CASSSPTSIRRGEQFF
TGTGCCAGCAGCTCTCCAACTAGCATACGTCGAGGTGAGCAGTTCTTC
>TRBJ2-3|TRBV12-3/TRBV12-4|.|TRBD2
CASSGGMTSGPSSTDTQYF
TGTGCCAGCAGTGGAGGAATGACTAGCGGGCCCTCTAGCACAGATACGCAGTATTTT
>TRBJ1-1|TRBV24-1|.|.
CATSDSGYVAFF
TGTGCCACCAGTGATTCCGGGTACGTGGCTTTCTTT
>TRBJ2-7|TRBV20-1|.|.
CSAVGSEEQYF
TGCAGTGCAGTGGGCAGCGAAGAGCAGTACTTC